The 12 T cell receptor beta chains in this list originate from one sample, sequenced in a study of cytomegalovirus exposure and HLA in healthy donors. Use of 60 Vbeta and 13 Jbeta primers characterized the PCR. Profiled with immunoSEQ multiplex PCR; TCRdb holds only in-frame clones, not every one. The sample has 200,000 or so clones, roughly four fifths seen once; the top ten hold 6.5%. The sample was PBMCs. All receptors derive from a woman aged 45-59 years in good health and CMV-seropositive.

This chain connects TRBV6-5 to TRBJ2-3; 10 bases agree with TRBD2. With V trimmed by 7 bases and J by 0 bases, 4 bases remained unmatched. This CDR3 contains 15 residues. The germline CDR1 and CDR2 sequences are MNHEY and SVGAGI. The CDR3 DNA is TGTGCCAGCACCCCGACTAGCGGGAGCACAGATACGCAGTATTTT. Protein: CASTPTSGSTDTQYF.

CDR3 nucleotide sequence: TGCGCCAGCAGCCCCTCCTGGACTAGATCGACCACAGATACGCAGTATTTT. This sequence encodes CASSPSWTRSTTDTQYF. This chain joins TRBV5-1 and TRBJ2-3; 7 bases align to TRBD2. This CDR3 has 17 residues. V trimming: 4 bases; J trimming: 2 bases; junction bases outside the gene matches: 13. From germline, CDR1 is SGHRS and CDR2 YFSETQ.

The V and J genes are TRBV13 and TRBJ1-3, with D perhaps TRBD1 (6 bases). Trimming removed 7 bases from V and 8 bases from J, with 12 bases in between. This CDR3 region has 12 residues. Germline V gives CDR1 PRHDT, CDR2 FYEKMQ (reference sequence). CDR3 bases: TGTGCCAGCACCCACCCAGGGGACACCATATATTTT. Protein: CASTHPGDTIYF.

CDR3 sequence reads: CASRARGPMNTEAFF. The CDR3 DNA follows: TGTGCCAGCCGGGCCAGGGGGCCTATGAACACTGAAGCTTTCTTT. The V gene is TRBV5-8, the J gene TRBJ1-1, with TRBD1 identical over 8 bases. After removal of 7 bases from V and 0 bases from J, the junction contained 8 bases not matched to a gene. The CDR3 loop spans 15 amino acids. Germline CDR1 is SGHTS and CDR2 is YDEGEE.

The V and J genes are TRBV10-3 and TRBJ1-2; TRBD1 might be the D (5 bases). The V gene lost 3 bases and the J gene lost 6 bases, with 11 bases spanning the gap. The germline V gene encodes CDR1 ENHRY and CDR2 SYGVKD. The CDR3 sequence is 13 residues long. The CDR3 loop reads CAISEGEADGYTF. CDR3 DNA sequence: TGTGCCATCAGTGAAGGGGAGGCGGATGGCTACACCTTC.

CDR3 DNA: TGTGCCATCAGCGCCGGTAGGGACATCAAACGCACAGATACGCAGTATTTT. Protein sequence: CAISAGRDIKRTDTQYF. The gene calls are TRBV10-3 and TRBJ2-3; tentative D call: TRBD1 (6 bases). Germline CDR1 is ENHRY and CDR2 is SYGVKD. V was clipped by 6 bases and J by 1 base, with 20 bases between them. The CDR3 has 17 residues.

A word on this clone: The junction does not match germline at one end; this may be a read error. The CDR3 DNA sequence: TGTGCCAGTGGTATTGTGGCGGGATCCCCCTACAATGAGCAGTTCTTC. This encodes CASGIVAGSPYNEQFF. This rearrangement joins TRBV19 to TRBJ2-1; a possible D gene is TRBD2 (6 bases). This CDR3 spans 16 amino acids. In germline, CDR1 is LNHDA, CDR2 SQIVND (reference sequence). Variable domain in full (rest from reference TRBV19 and TRBJ2-1): DGGITQSPKYLFRKEGQNVTLSCEQNLNHDAMYWYRQDPGQGLRLIYYSQIVNDFQKGDIAEGYSVSREKKESFPLTVTSAQKNPTAFYLCASGIVAGSPYNEQFFGPGTRLTVL.

This rearrangement joins TRBV5-6 to TRBJ1-1; D is possibly TRBD1 (5 bases). The CDR3 is made up of 14 amino acids. In germline, CDR1 is SGHDT, CDR2 YYEEEE. With 7 bases removed from V and 0 bases from J, the gap between germline ends came to 13 bases. CDR3 residues: CASSWGSMNTEAFF. The CDR3 DNA follows: TGTGCCAGCTCCTGGGGCAGCATGAACACTGAAGCTTTCTTT.

The rearrangement links TRBV27 to TRBJ2-5, with a tentative D call TRBD2 (7 bases). The ends were cut back, 5 bases at V and 4 bases at J, with 11 bases in the middle. From germline, CDR1 is MNHEY and CDR2 SMNVEV (reference sequence). The CDR3 length is 13 residues. The CDR3 protein is CASSGGAGETQYF. The CDR3 nucleotides are TGTGCCAGCAGTGGGGGGGCAGGAGAGACCCAGTACTTC.

The CDR3 is CASSAGQGIVGRAGDTQYF. CDR3 DNA sequence: TGTGCCAGCAGCGCCGGCCAGGGGATAGTAGGGAGGGCCGGAGATACGCAGTATTTT. The rearrangement links TRBV5-6 to TRBJ2-3, with TRBD2 as a possible D gene (7 bases). This CDR3 region has 19 residues. Germline values: CDR1 SGHDT, CDR2 YYEEEE. The V and J ends lost 4 bases and 5 bases respectively, with 29 bases between them.

The sample holds one count of this clone. The chain combines TRBV5-1 with TRBJ2-5; 9 bases fit TRBD2. The germline V gene encodes CDR1 SGHRS and CDR2 YFSETQ. V gave up 0 bases and J gave up 5 bases; unmatched junction bases: 5. This CDR3 is built from 15 residues. For the CDR3, the DNA is TGCGCCAGCAGCTTGGCGGCGGGAGGGGGTGAGACCCAGTACTTC. Translating gives CASSLAAGGGETQYF. Full variable domain (outside the CDR3, taken from reference TRBV5-1 and TRBJ2-5): KAGVTQTPRYLIKTRGQQVTLSCSPISGHRSVSWYQQTPGQGLQFLFEYFSETQRNKGNFPGRFSGRQFSNSRSEMNVSTLELGDSALYLCASSLAAGGGETQYFGPGTRLLVL.

The rearrangement joins TRBV7-2 to TRBJ2-3, with TRBD1 matching 7 bases. J lost 4 bases, V lost 1 base, and 2 bases had no gene match. The CDR3 extends over 14 amino acids. Germline V lookup: CDR1 SGHTA, CDR2 FQGNSA. This CDR3 is CASSLGQGSDTQYF. The CDR3 coding sequence is TGTGCCAGCAGCTTAGGACAGGGATCAGATACGCAGTATTTT.